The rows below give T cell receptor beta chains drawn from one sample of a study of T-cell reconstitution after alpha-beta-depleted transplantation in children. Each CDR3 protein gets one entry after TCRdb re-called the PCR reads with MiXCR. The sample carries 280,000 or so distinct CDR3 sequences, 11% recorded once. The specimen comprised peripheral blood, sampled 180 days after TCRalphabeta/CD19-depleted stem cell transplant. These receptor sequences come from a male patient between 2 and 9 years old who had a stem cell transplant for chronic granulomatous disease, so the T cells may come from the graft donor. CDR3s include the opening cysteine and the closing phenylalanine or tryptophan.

CDR3: CASSQGGDTEAFF
V: TRBV18
J: TRBJ1-1

CDR3: CASRQGARYTGELFF
V: TRBV12-3/TRBV12-4
J: TRBJ2-2

CDR3: CASSQDRTSGTSTDTQYF
V: TRBV3-1
J: TRBJ2-3

CDR3: CASAPRGVSLSNQPQHF
V: TRBV10-2
J: TRBJ1-5

CDR3: CASSPAYGGVGETQYF
V: TRBV18
J: TRBJ2-5

CDR3: CASSPFPHRYNQPQHF
V: TRBV18
J: TRBJ1-5

CDR3: CASGPPDGYTF
V: TRBV28
J: TRBJ1-2

CDR3: CSASPGANQETQYF
V: TRBV20-1
J: TRBJ2-5

CDR3: CASCQVGPVDSGNTIYF
V: TRBV3-1
J: TRBJ1-3

CDR3: CASSGLGGQATSGANVLTF
V: TRBV2
J: TRBJ2-6

CDR3: CASSPHPGQGANYGYTF
V: TRBV14
J: TRBJ1-2

CDR3: CSVVVGRYEQYF
V: TRBV29-1
J: TRBJ2-7

CDR3: CSARGEDSSYEQYF
V: TRBV20-1
J: TRBJ2-7

CDR3: CASSLGGWVTDTQYF
V: TRBV7-2
J: TRBJ2-3

CDR3: CSGAEGVVSYNEQFF
V: TRBV20-1
J: TRBJ2-1

CDR3: CASSEGGKNTEAFF
V: TRBV6-1
J: TRBJ1-1

CDR3: CASTWGNEQYF
V: TRBV28
J: TRBJ2-7

CDR3: CSARDLNGLADYNEQFF
V: TRBV20-1
J: TRBJ2-1

CDR3: CASSSRAGEGTDTQYF
V: TRBV9
J: TRBJ2-3

CDR3: CASSEKASGRSPDTQYF
V: TRBV6-1
J: TRBJ2-3

CDR3: CATSRARGIEAFF
V: TRBV15
J: TRBJ1-1

CDR3: CASSPLGSYNSPLHF
V: TRBV12-3/TRBV12-4
J: TRBJ1-6

CDR3: CASSLETRTYGYTF
V: TRBV5-1
J: TRBJ1-2

CDR3: CASSRAGGVRMNTGELFF
V: TRBV5-1
J: TRBJ2-2

CDR3: CASSLPQGNYGYTF
V: TRBV12-3/TRBV12-4
J: TRBJ1-2

CDR3: CASSTGLGGNEQFF
V: TRBV19
J: TRBJ2-1

CDR3: CASSLVVGQGQETQYF
V: TRBV7-2
J: TRBJ2-5

CDR3: CAIARTVYNEQFF
V: TRBV12-3/TRBV12-4
J: TRBJ2-1

CDR3: CASSHGQGENIQYF
V: TRBV5-1
J: TRBJ2-4

CDR3: CASSQVSAGGRADTQYF
V: TRBV4-3
J: TRBJ2-3

CDR3: CASSSQGGGTSGSLYEQYF
V: TRBV7-2
J: TRBJ2-7

CDR3: CASSHRTGTSGGEQYF
V: TRBV13
J: TRBJ2-7

CDR3: CSARRGGGRDEQYF
V: TRBV20-1
J: TRBJ2-7

CDR3: CASSLEGGRTAEAFF
V: TRBV7-6
J: TRBJ1-1

CDR3: CASSVGNSVAYEQYF
V: TRBV9
J: TRBJ2-7

CDR3: CASSLWGYTEAFF
V: TRBV28
J: TRBJ1-1

CDR3: CASSDRPYEQYF
V: TRBV10-2
J: TRBJ2-7

CDR3: CASSVGGLEGGEQFF
V: TRBV9
J: TRBJ2-1

CDR3: CSTKRDTDTQYF
V: TRBV29-1
J: TRBJ2-3

CDR3: CSARDSLAVEQYF
V: TRBV20-1
J: TRBJ2-7

CDR3: CATSGQGGYGYTF
V: TRBV15
J: TRBJ1-2

CDR3: CSVGGGESQPQHF
V: TRBV29-1
J: TRBJ1-5

CDR3: CASSVLESDTQYF
V: TRBV12-3/TRBV12-4
J: TRBJ2-3

CDR3: CAWSLGRSEQFF
V: TRBV30
J: TRBJ2-1

CDR3: CASSVPQHGREKLFF
V: TRBV28
J: TRBJ1-4

CDR3: CSAQGLAGVLQETQYF
V: TRBV20-1
J: TRBJ2-5

CDR3: CASSSPGQGTYEQYF
V: TRBV6-2/TRBV6-3
J: TRBJ2-7

CDR3: CASSPGAKQETQYF
V: TRBV11-2
J: TRBJ2-5

CDR3: CASSFLSRGSTDTQYF
V: TRBV12-3/TRBV12-4
J: TRBJ2-3

CDR3: CASSKSLLGRGLVTDTQYF
V: TRBV21-1
J: TRBJ2-3

CDR3: CASSGRSDQPQHF
V: TRBV19
J: TRBJ1-5

CDR3: CASRPTGFGVVF
V: TRBV28
J: TRBJ2-1

CDR3: CSGKPGTSATDTQYF
V: TRBV29-1
J: TRBJ2-3

CDR3: CASSLGTAVYEQYF
V: TRBV7-2
J: TRBJ2-7

CDR3: CASSLVGPGDTQYF
V: TRBV5-1
J: TRBJ2-3

CDR3: CASTPWDISYEQYF
V: TRBV2
J: TRBJ2-7

CDR3: CASSLAPAELFF
V: TRBV12-3/TRBV12-4
J: TRBJ2-2

CDR3: CASSLMTVNTEAFF
V: TRBV12-3/TRBV12-4
J: TRBJ1-1